The 16 T cell receptor beta chains below all came from one sample that was sequenced in a study of identical twins. TCRdb used MiXCR to reprocess the 5' RACE reads, holding one entry per CDR3 protein. This sample carries 1.5 million to 2 million distinct CDR3 sequences, around 33% of them seen once, and the ten largest clones take less than 0.35%. Material: cord blood. All receptors derive from a newborn girl in good health.

This chain uses TRBV3-1 with TRBJ2-1; 7 bases are a match to TRBD1. Looked up from germline, CDR1 is LGHDT and CDR2 is YNNKEL (reference sequence). V lost 4 bases to trimming and J lost 10 bases; unmatched junction nucleotides: 4. This CDR3 has 12 amino acids. The chain's CDR3 is CASSPPDREQFF. The CDR3 DNA is TGTGCCAGCAGCCCTCCGGACAGGGAGCAGTTCTTC.

CDR3 in amino acids: CASSFIGRTNEQFF. CDR3 nucleotide sequence: TGTGCCAGCAGCTTCATAGGACGCACCAATGAGCAGTTCTTC. The J gene is TRBJ2-1, the V gene TRBV11-2; D remains unclear. Trimming removed 3 bases from V and 6 bases from J, with 12 bases in between. The CDR3 totals 14 residues. Germline V gives CDR1 SGHAT, CDR2 FQNNGV.

This clonotype was seen a few times. The rearrangement uses TRBV4-2 and TRBJ1-1; D might be TRBD1 (5 bases). V was cut by 2 bases and J by 4 bases, with 17 bases left in between. CDR1 is LGHNA, CDR2 YNFKEQ, per germline. CDR3 length: 16 amino acids. This CDR3 reads CASSQSSGGAGTEAFF. The CDR3 nucleotides read TGTGCCAGCAGCCAATCTAGTGGGGGAGCGGGCACTGAAGCTTTCTTT.

The genes are TRBV6-5 and TRBJ1-1, with D perhaps TRBD1 (6 bases). The CDR3 is made up of 14 amino acids. Deletions cut 2 bases from V and 8 bases from J, with 15 bases between. Germline V gene sequence: CDR1 MNHEY, CDR2 SVGAGI. CDR3 region: CASSYGAGTSEAFF. The CDR3 region has the DNA TGTGCCAGCAGTTACGGGGCTGGGACAAGCGAAGCTTTCTTT.

The gene calls are TRBV3-1 and TRBJ2-3; 8 bases map to TRBD2. This CDR3 comprises 13 residues. Germline CDR1 and CDR2: LGHDT and YNNKEL (reference sequence). Unmatched junction bases numbered 7, after V lost 11 bases and J lost 3 bases. CDR3 region: CAARGGPTDTQYF. CDR3 in DNA: TGTGCCGCCCGGGGGGGCCCGACAGATACGCAGTATTTT.

This clonotype was seen repeatedly, ten times or more. The rearrangement uses TRBV9 and TRBJ2-1, with D possibly matching TRBD1 (5 bases). The CDR3 spans 14 residues. The V gene lost 2 bases and the J gene lost 9 bases, with 15 bases spanning the gap. Germline V gene sequence: CDR1 SGDLS, CDR2 YYNGEE. The CDR3 DNA follows: TGTGCCAGCAGCGTCCGAAGAGACAGTAGTGAGCAGTTCTTC. Translating gives CASSVRRDSSEQFF.

This clonotype occurred a few times. The gene calls are TRBV4-2 and TRBJ2-1; maybe TRBD2 (5 bases). Between the trimmed V and J ends, which lost 0 bases and 2 bases, there was a span of 11 bases. The germline gives CDR1 LGHNA, CDR2 YNFKEQ. This CDR3 spans 16 amino acids. The chain's CDR3 is CASSQEGTGTYNEQFF. The CDR3 DNA is TGTGCCAGCAGCCAAGAGGGCACGGGGACCTACAATGAGCAGTTCTTC.

The chain recombines TRBV5-1 with TRBJ2-3; 8 positions match TRBD2. CDR1 is SGHRS and CDR2 is YFSETQ in the germline V gene. V trimming: 4 bases; J trimming: 6 bases; junction bases outside the gene matches: 7. The CDR3 sequence is 14 residues long. The CDR3 here is CASSVRTSRDTQYF. In DNA, the CDR3 is TGCGCCAGCAGCGTCCGGACTAGCCGGGATACGCAGTATTTT. The full variable domain, its missing parts supplied by reference TRBV5-1 and TRBJ2-3, is KAGVTQTPRYLIKTRGQQVTLSCSPISGHRSVSWYQQTPGQGLQFLFEYFSETQRNKGNFPGRFSGRQFSNSRSEMNVSTLELGDSALYLCASSVRTSRDTQYFGPGTRLTVL.

The CDR3 DNA follows: TGTGCCAGCTCAGGAGCGTCCAATGAGCAGTTCTTC. This translates into CASSGASNEQFF. The chain recombines TRBV6-6 with TRBJ2-1; D is unclear. V was pared by 8 bases and J by 6 bases, with 11 bases between. The germline CDR1 and CDR2 sequences are MNHNY and SVGAGI (reference sequence). The CDR3 has 12 residues.

The rearrangement uses TRBV27 and TRBJ2-4; D is possibly TRBD1 (6 bases). TRBJ2-7 matches the DNA end more closely, so the J call is doubtful. From germline, CDR1 is MNHEY and CDR2 SMNVEV (reference sequence). CDR3 length equals 16 residues. The DNA for the CDR3 is TGTGCCAGCAGTTTAGCTTACAGGGAAATCGACTACGAGCAGTACTTC. This gives the protein CASSLAYREIDYEQYF.

This clonotype was observed a handful of times. The rearrangement joins TRBV10-3 to TRBJ2-3, with 11 bases matching TRBD2. Per the germline V gene, CDR1 is ENHRY and CDR2 is SYGVKD. The CDR3 runs to 16 residues. V was pared by 7 bases and J by 2 bases, with 8 bases of the junction left unmatched. As DNA, the CDR3 is TGTGCCATCATCTTACTAGCGGGAGTTATCACAGATACGCAGTATTTT. Translation gives CAIILLAGVITDTQYF.

CDR3 amino acids: CASSVGRLGEQFF. CDR3 DNA: TGTGCCAGCAGCGTAGGCCGGCTCGGTGAGCAGTTCTTC. The chain employs TRBV9 and TRBJ2-1; D not resolved. The germline V gene has CDR1 SGDLS and CDR2 YYNGEE. The CDR3 consists of 13 residues. Trimming shortened V by 0 bases and J by 9 bases, and 10 bases separated the two germline ends.

A note on this clonotype: Mismatch with germline at one junction end may stem from a read error. The J gene is TRBJ2-3, the V gene TRBV2, with TRBD2 as a possible D gene (7 bases). CDR1 SNHLY and CDR2 FYNNEI come from the germline V gene. This CDR3 has 16 amino acids. Here the CDR3 DNA reads TGTGCTAGCAGTGAAAGGGGGGGGTGGAGCACAGATACGCAGTATTTT. Amino acids: CASSERGGWSTDTQYF.

V and J are TRBV7-6 and TRBJ2-7; 8 bases line up with TRBD2. V gave up 0 bases and J gave up 0 bases; unmatched junction bases: 10. CDR3 length equals 18 residues. Germline CDR1 and CDR2: SGHVS and FNYEAQ. The DNA for the CDR3 is TGTGCCAGCAGCTTAGCGCCTCAAACTAGCGGCTCCTCCTACGAGCAGTACTTC. Its protein product is CASSLAPQTSGSSYEQYF.

The chain employs TRBV7-9 and TRBJ2-1; D may be TRBD1 (6 bases). CDR3 length: 15 residues. Germline-derived CDR1 and CDR2 are SEHNR and FQNEAQ (reference sequence). Trimming took off 3 bases at V and 8 bases at J, with 17 bases between the two ends. The CDR3 loop reads CASSFRDKELDEQFF. As DNA, the CDR3 is TGTGCCAGCAGCTTCCGGGACAAGGAATTAGATGAGCAGTTCTTC.

This chain joins TRBV5-5 and TRBJ2-7; the match to TRBD1 covers 8 bases. The CDR3 extends over 12 amino acids. After removal of 4 bases from V and 6 bases from J, the junction contained 3 bases not matched to a gene. Germline CDR1 and CDR2: SGHKS and YYEKEE (reference sequence). CDR3 DNA: TGTGCCAGCAGCAAGGACAGGGCCGAGCAGTACTTC. Protein: CASSKDRAEQYF.